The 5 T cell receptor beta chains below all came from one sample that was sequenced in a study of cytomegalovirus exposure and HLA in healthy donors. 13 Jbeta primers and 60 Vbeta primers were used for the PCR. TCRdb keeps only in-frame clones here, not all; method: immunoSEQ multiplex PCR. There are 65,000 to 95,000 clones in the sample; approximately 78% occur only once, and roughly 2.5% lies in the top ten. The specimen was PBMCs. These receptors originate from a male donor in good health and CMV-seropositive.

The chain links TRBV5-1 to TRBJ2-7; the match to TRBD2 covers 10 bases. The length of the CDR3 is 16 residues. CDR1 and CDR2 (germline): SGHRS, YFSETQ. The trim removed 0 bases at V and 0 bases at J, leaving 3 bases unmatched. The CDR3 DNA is TGCGCCAGCAGCTTGGTACGGACTAGCGGCTCCTACGAGCAGTACTTC. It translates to CASSLVRTSGSYEQYF.

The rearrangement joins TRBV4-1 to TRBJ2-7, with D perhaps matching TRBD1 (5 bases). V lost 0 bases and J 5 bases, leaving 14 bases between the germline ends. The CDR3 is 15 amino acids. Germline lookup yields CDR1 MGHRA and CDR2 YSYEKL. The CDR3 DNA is TGCGCCAGCAGCCAAGAAGAAGGGGCTTCAGACGAGCAGTACTTC. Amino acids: CASSQEEGASDEQYF.

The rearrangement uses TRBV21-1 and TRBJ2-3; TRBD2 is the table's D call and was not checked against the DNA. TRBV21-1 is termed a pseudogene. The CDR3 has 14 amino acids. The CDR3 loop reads CPPPGLAGEDTQYF. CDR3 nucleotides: TGTCCCCCCCCGGGCCTAGCGGGAGAGGATACGCAGTATTTT.

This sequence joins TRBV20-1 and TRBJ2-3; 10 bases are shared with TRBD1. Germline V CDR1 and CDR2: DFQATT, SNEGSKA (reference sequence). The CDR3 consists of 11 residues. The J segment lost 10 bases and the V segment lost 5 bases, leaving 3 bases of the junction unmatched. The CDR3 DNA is TGCAGTGCTTATGGACAGGGGGCGCAGTATTTT. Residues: CSAYGQGAQYF.

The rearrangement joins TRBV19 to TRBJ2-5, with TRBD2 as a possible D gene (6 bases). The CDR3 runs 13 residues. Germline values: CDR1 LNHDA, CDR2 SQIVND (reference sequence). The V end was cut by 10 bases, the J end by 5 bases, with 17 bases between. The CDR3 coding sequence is TGTGCCACCTCTCCCGGGGGTGAGGAGACCCAGTACTTC. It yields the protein CATSPGGEETQYF.